What follows describes a single T cell receptor (beta chain). Its antigen is not yet known. No qualities accompany the bases; no much larger clone lies one base away. These data are taken from a study of T cell responses to AZD1222 COVID-19 vaccine (dated by TCRdb to the early 2020s). With respect to the entire study: TCR sequencing was performed for about 240 trial participants, of whom 200 to 220 were given two doses of AZD1222 and around 25 were given two doses of MenACWY control vaccine. Trial participants were enrolled by age into 18-55, 56-69 and 70-plus year subgroups, with about 150, 27 and 61 TCR-sequenced participants respectively. What the study reported, not specific to this receptor: Participants were mostly white British, with more females than males. The authors suggested clonal diversity may have been underestimated. In the small 56-69-year group, the increase in depth fell short of significance, most likely because of low power. Epitopes outside the regions mutated in the B.1.351 and B.1.1.7 variants were reportedly recognized by nearly half of the unique spike-specific TCRs. Because no day 14 peak-response samples were available, repertoires were characterized only after the peak T cell response. Conclusions about previously exposed vaccinees are limited because only five or six AZD1222 recipients were SARS-CoV-2 seropositive at baseline. Spike-specific TCR breadth and depth rose significantly after two AZD1222 doses compared with day 0 and with MenACWY recipients. Vaccine-associated CD4 TCRs spanned the whole spike protein, with dominant responses in regions 160-218 and 743-854.

The CDR3 regions of human TCRbeta chains were subjected to immunosequencing. Concerning the study's data processing: TCRs in the repertoires were compared against a reference library of SARS-CoV-2-specific TCRs that had been generated with the MIRA antigen-specificity platform. Breadth was defined as the fraction of unique TCRs that were SARS-CoV-2-associated, and depth was defined as the fraction of total T cells that were SARS-CoV-2-associated. Using the MIRA data, each spike-specific TCR was mapped to the spike region that the TCR reacts to and placed in a CD4 or CD8 class. Log10-transformed breadth and depth values were compared by one-way ANOVA with Sidak's multiple comparisons tests. TCRdb stores this immuneACCESS table with in-frame sequences only. Part of the clones is absent; in the studies checked, under half of the shortfall reflects unresolved V genes, and no reason is known for the rest. V and J calls and clone size are those listed in that table; D and trimming were worked out from the DNA. This sample is represented by about 120,000 clones; roughly nine tenths of them were singletons. Of the sample, less than 3.5% is held by the ten largest clones.

What the time point label conveys for this sample: about 28 days (+/-7) after the second vaccine dose. Because spike-specific TCR depth and breadth did not differ between the two schedules, AZD1222 recipients who got a second dose at roughly 4 weeks were pooled with those who got a second dose at roughly 12 weeks. Vaccinee samples came from UK trials COV001 and COV002, including a single-blind randomized controlled phase 2/3 trial of AZD1222 (ChAdOx1 nCoV-19) in healthy adults. For TCRbeta chain sequencing, PBMC samples from trial participants were taken at day 0 and at day 28 after the second dose. The sequenced sample was peripheral blood, obtained 28 days after the second AZD1222 dose. This sequence originates from an adult who received the AZD1222 COVID-19 vaccine.

The DNA sequence follows: TGTGCCAGCCGCAGGGCGGGGGGGTATAGCAATCAGCCCCAGCATTTT. Its product reads: CASRRAGGYSNQPQHF. The chain employs TRBV27 and TRBJ1-5, and TRBD1 may be the D gene, going by 5 matching bases. Looking up the germline V gene (reference sequence) yields CDR1 MNHEY and CDR2 SMNVEV. The germline ends are 17 bases apart after V is trimmed by 8 bases and J by 0 bases. The CDR3, cysteine through phenylalanine, is 16 amino acids long. Only the CDR3 DNA stays, 48 bases, in frame from base 1.